This T cell receptor (beta chain) was observed in a study of cytomegalovirus exposure and HLA in healthy donors (TCRdb year 2017). For the wider study: In an earlier analysis of fewer than 750 of the donors, approximately 300 Gb of sequence data and 90 million to 130 million unique TCR beta sequences from about 179 million T cells were reported. To study patterns of TCR occurrence, a later analysis re-analyzed previously published TCR beta repertoires from 666 donors and added high-resolution HLA genotyping. An early release covering around 630 HLA-typed donors comprised about 320 gigabases of sequencing data and approximately 80 million unique TCR sequences. Across roughly 420 genotyped donors of the cohort, an average of approximately 220,000 unique TCR beta nucleotide sequences per donor were sequenced, and 15% to 20% of those sequences were non-productive. The study was designed to test whether signatures of past pathogen exposure could be identified by cataloging public T cell receptors. Every discovery cohort repertoire had been produced on one sequencing platform. Class I and class II HLA loci were covered by the typing at four-digit resolution. Donor age, sex, ethnicity and CMV serostatus were compiled alongside the repertoire data. A separate validation cohort of roughly 130 different subjects was used in addition to the approximately 670-subject first cohort. The later analysis used no new phenotypic data to find candidate immune exposures, relying instead on TCR beta sequences and their occurrence across donors. Five DR-DQ haplotypes were handled as single units for association and clustering, since linkage in the cohort was strong. The study profiled the T cell repertoires of approximately 700 subjects by immunosequencing and related them to cytomegalovirus serostatus. To predict cytomegalovirus infection status, the study combined high-throughput TCR immunosequencing, statistical association of individual TCRs with disease status, and machine learning. A later genetic analysis used genome-wide SNP genotypes for about 55% of the 666 donors, treating that subset as a discovery cohort. Of the 300 to 450 genotyped donors, approximately 83% fell in the genetic ancestry cluster associated with self-reported Caucasian donors. To decide whether each TCR beta V gene segment behaved as functional or pseudogenic, an earlier analysis of some 580 of the donors relied on high-throughput TCR beta sequencing. Typing coverage varied by locus: roughly 629-640 donors for A, B, C, DRB1 and DQB1; about 520 for DQA1; some 610 for DPA1; 450 to 480 for DPB1. Results the study describes overall, beyond this receptor: An association between a missense DCLRE1C variant and V-gene and J-gene trimming of TCR beta chains was found in a later genetic analysis and replicated in an independent cohort. The 87-base-pair reads could not distinguish some IMGT-functional V segments, including TRBV6-2 and TRBV6-3, so those segments were excluded. A total of fewer than 200 TCR beta chains were listed by the study as associated with cytomegalovirus. Roughly uniform sequencing depth across donors was assumed in presence/absence analyses, although this assumption may not hold. Strong co-occurrence of HLA alleles, especially DR and DQ, made assigning TCR associations to individual alleles difficult. In a later analysis, several top co-occurrence clusters were reported to appear linked to parvovirus B19, influenza, CMV and Epstein-Barr virus. A few of the identified cytomegalovirus-associated TCR beta chains were confirmed in vitro to be specific for cytomegalovirus antigens. The authors suggested that the approach could potentially be extended to other disease states and immunological phenotypes. In this cohort, only TCR beta chains were sequenced, and detectable features were limited by the absence of alpha or paired-chain data. Linkage disequilibrium might explain the correlated functional status among segregating V segments, but an unknown experimental factor could not be excluded. Because counts were too low, 15 to 20 rarely observed V segments, including chromosome 9 orphons, were excluded from the earlier analysis of roughly 580 of the donors. In a later analysis, HLA-associated TCR beta chains showed more clonal expansion and lower generation probabilities than non-associated chains that were equally common. According to a later analysis, TCR association rates differed among HLA loci, with DRB1 alleles showing the most associated TCRs and HLA-C alleles showing the fewest. The sequencing pipeline was judged likely to have produced a cluster of highly shared sequence variants as a technical artifact. CMV serostatus was the only immune exposure information available for the cohort. The classifier was reported to diagnose cytomegalovirus status with high specificity and sensitivity in both the original and validation cohorts. An earlier analysis of approximately 570 of the donors showed that most TCR beta V segments appeared in productive rearrangements either about 90% or about 30% of the time, which broadly matched IMGT annotations. A further reported finding was that TCR beta sequences accurately predicted the HLA-A and HLA-B alleles for most subjects in the first cohort. Compared with the roughly 720-donor mean, donors in an Asian-associated ancestry cluster had fewer N-insertions in productive TCRs, according to a later genetic analysis. Most TCR sequences were seen in very few donors, while some public TCRs were found in many individuals. At a false discovery rate of 0.05, a later analysis linked fewer than 20,000 TCR beta sequences to specific HLA alleles. Because HLA typing was missing for some donors at each locus, association tests included only the typed subset. According to a later analysis, most CMV-associated TCR beta chains appeared to be HLA-restricted, and the HLA associations seemed to be driven largely by CMV exposure.

A note on this clone: This clone's antigen is unknown.

Receptor libraries were prepared by the immunoSEQ multiplex PCR assay. The multiplex PCR relied on a mix of 60 forward primers for TCR Vbeta segments and 13 reverse primers for TCR Jbeta segments. Amplification of the CDR3 region of rearranged TCR beta genes was performed with a multiplex PCR assay on genomic DNA. On the Illumina HiSeq System, the amplified TCR beta libraries were sequenced as 87-base-pair reads. In the source study's methods: Across the 700 or so repertoires, a later analysis counted some 80 million unique TCR beta chains, approximately 12 million of which were shared by at least two donors. Raw reads were error-corrected and collapsed into unique sequences by a nearest-neighbor algorithm in which closely related sequences were merged to remove PCR and sequencing errors. V, D and J gene segments were assigned by aligning CDR3 sequences to IMGT reference sequences. Each retained sequence needed at least a six-nucleotide match to both a V gene segment and a J gene segment. A rearrangement counted as productive if the CDR3 had no stop codons and remained in frame with V and J, and every other rearrangement counted as non-productive. Following IMGT convention, CDR3 was defined as the stretch from the second conserved V-encoded cysteine up to the conserved J-encoded phenylalanine. The earlier analysis of roughly 590 of the donors excluded any sequence lacking an unambiguous match to a single V gene segment. An earlier analysis of 587 of the donors called V segments functional above 56.7% productive rearrangements and segregating when the between-donor standard deviation exceeded 5%. A statistical classification framework was developed to diagnose cytomegalovirus status using the catalog of TCR beta chain sequences. In a later analysis, TCR nucleotide sequences were compared against IMGT/GENE-DB human TR gene sequences so that V and J genes could be assigned. In a later analysis, CDR3 sequences and most-parsimonious VDJ recombination scenarios were assigned using the TCRdist pipeline. In a later analysis, every TCR beta chain was defined by the combination of its CDR3 amino acid sequence and its V-gene family, and reads without a unique V-gene family were dropped. As a way to deal with suspected cross-contamination and a sequencing artifact, a later analysis dropped hundreds of nucleotide sequences that were highly shared and had low generation probability. For each public chain, a later analysis derived a clonal expansion index from normalized ranks of inferred template counts within each repertoire. In a later analysis, generation probabilities were computed using a VDJ recombination model fitted to out-of-frame rearrangements, and the results were checked against IGoR. In a later analysis, hypergeometric tests were used to score TCR-TCR, TCR-HLA and TCR-CMV co-occurrence, with a repertoire-size bias correction applied to TCR pairs. A later analysis estimated false discovery rates by permuting HLA or CMV assignments 20 times. In a later analysis, co-occurring TCRs were grouped using DBSCAN, and TCRdist sequence similarity was added for clustering within HLA-allele-positive subsets. Repertoires with fewer than 30,000 or more than 120,000 public chains were left out of co-occurrence clustering, as were a handful of repertoires with anomalous nucleotide sharing. TCRdb mirrors the immuneACCESS table, restricted to in-frame sequences. Some clones are absent from its copies; in checked studies, under half trace to an unresolved V gene, and the reason for the others is unknown. The V and J calls and the clone size are those of that table, but D and trimming were determined from the DNA. The table for this sample lists 45,000 to 55,000 clones. The ten largest make up about 10% of the sample.

The cohort comprised more than 550 healthy bone marrow donors. All cohort members were sampled while nominally healthy, although unrecorded immune exposures were likely present. The donor tested CMV seropositive and was one of the 289 seropositive cohort members. A peripheral blood sample was provided by each donor, and peripheral blood mononuclear cells were used for TCR beta sequencing. Genomic DNA extraction from the blood cell samples was performed with the Qiagen DNeasy Blood Extraction Kit. CDR1 MNHEY and CDR2 SMNVEV were looked up in the germline V gene (reference sequence). Measured from the cysteine to the phenylalanine, the CDR3 is 17 residues long. This entry keeps only the CDR3 DNA: 51 bases, framed from base 1. The V end gives up 3 bases and the J end 4 bases, leaving 11 bases in the junction not matched to a gene.

Recombination connected TRBV27 to TRBJ2-1, with 8 bases aligning to TRBD2. This sequence originates from a woman aged 50 to 60 in good health and CMV-seropositive. Sequencing used PBMCs. The CDR3 in this case is CASSFRWPSGSYNEQFF. The DNA sequence follows: TGTGCCAGCAGTTTTCGCTGGCCTAGCGGGTCATACAATGAGCAGTTCTTC.